This TCR beta chain was obtained from a study of ipilimumab plus nivolumab after autologous stem cell transplantation (dated by TCRdb to about 2021). Background for the entire study: Trial patients received a median of about 5 ipilimumab doses and 8 nivolumab doses. Patients with high-risk diffuse large B cell lymphoma, mature T cell lymphoma, or multiple myeloma undergoing autologous transplant were enrolled in the trial. Primary refractory and relapsed disease were included in the DLBCL cohort, with 18-month progression-free survival of roughly 89% and 26%, respectively. The intent-to-treat population of the trial was made up of about 37 patients.

Only a few counts were recorded for this clone. Which antigen it targets is not known. No much larger clonotype is one base removed from it; base qualities were not supplied. Ipilimumab was given at 1 mg/kg intravenously on day 1 of selected weeks, and checkpoint therapy started 14 to 28 days after autologous transplant. Nivolumab was given at 3 mg/kg intravenously on day 1 of weeks 1, 4, 7, 10, and every two weeks through week 26. The study was a Phase Ib clinical trial testing combined checkpoint inhibition with ipilimumab and nivolumab as consolidation after autologous stem cell transplantation. Reading from cysteine to phenylalanine, the CDR3 counts 14 amino acids. Only the CDR3 DNA is retained, 42 bases long and in frame from the first base. The junction shows trimming of 5 bases on V and 5 bases on J, and the gene matches do not reach 4 bases of it. From the germline V gene, CDR1 is SGHVS and CDR2 is FQNEAQ.

Libraries were built with the immunoSEQ multiplex PCR assay. The source is immuneACCESS, and TCRdb retained only in-frame sequences with V and J called. Part of the clones is not carried over; for the studies checked, unresolved V genes explain less than half of this, and the remainder is unexplained. The sample table shows about 22,000 clones, and roughly 74% are seen once. Around 25% of the sample is in the top ten clones. Beyond this particular receptor, the publication reports: The authors stated that profiles of the T cell receptor repertoire, regulatory T cell phenotype and gut microbiota provided a biologic rationale for studying this approach further. Combined checkpoint inhibition as post-transplant consolidation was concluded by the authors to appear tolerable.

The sample in question was PBMCs, obtained in a trial of ipilimumab plus nivolumab as post-transplant consolidation. The chain links TRBV7-8 with TRBJ1-4, with TRBD1 identical over 8 junction bases. The clonotype was recovered from a male donor with diffuse large B-cell lymphoma. The sequence in DNA is TGTGCCAGCAGCGTTCGGACAGGGAATGAAAAACTGTTTTTT. This is translated as CASSVRTGNEKLFF.